This passage covers 21 T cell receptor beta chains from one sample sequenced in a study of blood T cell repertoires in COVID-19 (dated by TCRdb to the early 2020s). Library creation used the immunoSEQ multiplex PCR assay. TCRdb took this table from immuneACCESS and kept in-frame rearrangements with V and J called. Such tables lack part of the clones; where checked against another copy, unresolved V genes explain under half of the gap, and the rest is unexplained. This sample comprises about 74,000 clones, approximately 90% of them detected only once. Jointly, the top ten make up approximately 4.8% of the sample. The specimen sequenced was peripheral blood. These receptors originate from a woman aged 55-69 years with active COVID-19.

The rearrangement joins TRBV4-1 to TRBJ2-7; TRBD2 agrees at 11 bases. Per the germline V gene, CDR1 is MGHRA and CDR2 is YSYEKL. Trimming removed 2 bases from V and 3 bases from J; junction bases left unmatched: 15. The length of the CDR3 is 19 residues. Here the CDR3 reads CASSQSGTSGGVLLYEQYF. In DNA, the CDR3 is TGCGCCAGCAGCCAATCCGGGACTAGCGGAGGGGTTCTCCTCTACGAGCAGTACTTC.

The rearrangement joins TRBV10-1 to TRBJ2-3; 7 bases are a match to TRBD1. Germline lookup yields CDR1 WNHNN and CDR2 SYGVQD (reference sequence). The CDR3 contains 16 residues. The trim removed 6 bases at V and 2 bases at J, leaving 11 bases unmatched. The CDR3 here is CASSPRQGADTDTQYF. CDR3 nucleotide sequence: TGCGCCAGCAGCCCTCGACAGGGTGCGGACACAGATACGCAGTATTTT.

The chain uses TRBV11-2 and TRBJ2-1; 11 positions agree with TRBD1. The CDR3 extends over 20 amino acids. Germline V CDR1 and CDR2: SGHAT, FQNNGV. With 0 bases clipped from V and 2 bases from J, the junction kept 12 bases outside the gene matches. The CDR3 bases are TGTGCCAGCAGCTTAGATTCTTTGGACAGGGGGCTAGTACCCTACAATGAGCAGTTCTTC. This gives the protein CASSLDSLDRGLVPYNEQFF.

The chain carries TRBV28 and TRBJ2-2; 7 nucleotides align to TRBD1. J lost 6 bases, V lost 7 bases, and 2 bases had no gene match. This CDR3 comprises 12 residues. Germline V gene data show CDR1 as MDHEN and CDR2 as SYDVKM. CDR3 DNA sequence: TGTGCCAGCACAGGGGGATCCGGGGAGCTGTTTTTT. It yields the protein CASTGGSGELFF.

This chain links TRBV6-6 with TRBJ2-7; TRBD2 aligns across 13 bases. Trimming at V came to 7 bases and at J to 0 bases, leaving 3 bases not matched to a gene. The germline CDR1 and CDR2 sequences are MNHNY and SVGAGI (reference sequence). The CDR3 is made up of 15 amino acids. The CDR3 DNA is TGTGCCAGCACCTGGACTAGCGGGAGCTCCTACGAGCAGTACTTC. It encodes CASTWTSGSSYEQYF.

This clone was observed a handful of times. This chain joins TRBV7-6 and TRBJ2-7, with a weak D call TRBD1 (5 bases). Germline V gene sequence: CDR1 SGHVS, CDR2 FNYEAQ. This CDR3 is built from 15 residues. Trimming took off 1 base at V and 2 bases at J, with 12 bases between the two ends. The CDR3 loop reads CASSLVGQGPYEQYF. The CDR3 bases are TGTGCCAGCAGCTTAGTCGGGCAGGGCCCCTACGAGCAGTACTTC.

The rearrangement uses TRBV25-1 and TRBJ2-7, with D maybe TRBD1 (5 bases). V gave up 8 bases and J gave up 3 bases, with 11 bases separating them. The CDR3 loop spans 12 amino acids. Looked up from germline, CDR1 is MGHDK and CDR2 is SYGVNS. The CDR3 is CASGQGVYEQYF. The CDR3 DNA sequence: TGTGCCAGCGGCCAGGGTGTCTACGAGCAGTACTTC.

This clone turned up a few times. The gene calls are TRBV7-9 and TRBJ2-7; D possibly corresponds to TRBD2 (6 bases). Germline V gene data show CDR1 as SEHNR and CDR2 as FQNEAQ (reference sequence). There are 14 residues in the CDR3. V lost 2 bases and J 3 bases, leaving 11 bases between the germline ends. The CDR3 loop is CASSLPGDGYEQYF. CDR3 nucleotide sequence: TGTGCCAGCAGCTTACCGGGGGATGGCTACGAGCAGTACTTC.

The chain is built from TRBV20-1 and TRBJ1-1, with 7 positions matching TRBD1. V trimming: 5 bases; J trimming: 7 bases; junction bases outside the gene matches: 4. In germline, CDR1 is DFQATT, CDR2 SNEGSKA (reference sequence). The CDR3 totals 11 residues. CDR3 region: CSARDSLEAFF. CDR3 coding DNA: TGCAGTGCTCGGGACAGCCTTGAAGCTTTCTTT.

The chain is built from TRBV28 and TRBJ1-1; D might be TRBD1 (5 bases). Trimming took 5 bases from V and 8 from J, leaving 12 bases between them. Germline V gene sequence: CDR1 MDHEN, CDR2 SYDVKM. The CDR3 runs to 12 residues. The DNA for the CDR3 is TGTGCCAGCAGTGCCCTTGGGGGGGAAGCTTTCTTT. This sequence encodes CASSALGGEAFF.

V usage is TRBV25-1 and J usage is TRBJ1-6, with 8 positions matching TRBD1. Trimming took 4 bases from V and 6 from J; bases not matched to a gene: 8. This CDR3 is built from 16 residues. Germline-derived CDR1 and CDR2 are MGHDK and SYGVNS. The CDR3 region has the DNA TGTGCCAGCAGTGGGAGGCAGGGGGCGGGTAATTCACCCCTCCACTTT. As protein: CASSGRQGAGNSPLHF.

This clone was detected only once. This rearrangement joins TRBV7-9 to TRBJ2-3; 8 bases line up with TRBD2. The CDR3 has 15 residues. Per germline, CDR1 SEHNR and CDR2 FQNEAQ (reference sequence). The trim removed 5 bases at V and 0 bases at J, leaving 4 bases unmatched. CDR3 bases: TGTGCCAGCAGCCCCGGGGGGGCTAGCACAGATACGCAGTATTTT. Translating gives CASSPGGASTDTQYF.

This clone showed up just a few times. This chain uses TRBV5-1 with TRBJ2-3; 7 bases are shared with TRBD1. The CDR3 sequence is 16 residues long. Germline lookup yields CDR1 SGHRS and CDR2 YFSETQ. J lost 7 bases, V lost 3 bases, and 14 bases had no gene match. The DNA of the CDR3 is TGCGCCAGCAGCTATTCACAGGGGCGTCAGGGGTATACGCAGTATTTT. It translates to CASSYSQGRQGYTQYF.

The V gene is TRBV7-7, the J gene TRBJ2-6; D is uncertain. CDR1 is SSHAT, CDR2 FNYEAQ, per germline (reference sequence). The CDR3 is 15 residues long. The V and J ends lost 2 bases and 0 bases respectively, with 5 bases between them. The CDR3 is CASSLPGSGANVLTF. CDR3 DNA sequence: TGTGCCAGCAGCTTACCGGGCTCTGGGGCCAACGTCCTGACTTTC.

V is TRBV16 and J is TRBJ2-3; D remains unclear. The CDR3 runs 14 residues. Trimming removed 2 bases at V and 2 bases at J, with 8 bases between. Germline V lookup: CDR1 KGHSY, CDR2 FQNENV. CDR3 coding DNA: TGTGCCAGCAGCCAAGTTATGTACACAGATACGCAGTATTTT. Its translation is CASSQVMYTDTQYF.

CDR3 loop: CASAPQGLANYGYTF. The CDR3 coding sequence is TGTGCTAGTGCCCCACAGGGGTTAGCTAACTATGGCTACACCTTC. This rearrangement joins TRBV12-5 to TRBJ1-2; 7 bases are shared with TRBD1. The CDR3 runs 15 residues. The junction had 8 bases not matched to a gene; V was cut back by 7 bases and J by 0 bases. Per the germline V gene, CDR1 is LGHNT and CDR2 is FRNRAP.

The CDR3 protein is CSAGQGVGEKLFF. The CDR3 DNA follows: TGCAGCGCTGGACAGGGTGTAGGTGAAAAACTGTTTTTT. The chain has TRBV29-1 and TRBJ1-4; TRBD1 matches at 8 bases. Germline-derived CDR1 and CDR2 are SQVTM and ANQGSEA. V lost 7 bases to trimming and J lost 7 bases; unmatched junction nucleotides: 8. The CDR3 extends over 13 amino acids.

This chain uses TRBV11-2 with TRBJ2-6; maybe TRBD1 (5 bases). V lost 4 bases to trimming and J lost 2 bases, with 15 bases between them. The CDR3 has 17 residues. Germline-derived CDR1 and CDR2 are SGHAT and FQNNGV. This chain's CDR3 is CASSSPGGAAGANVLTF. CDR3 DNA sequence: TGTGCCAGCAGCTCCCCGGGTGGGGCGGCTGGGGCCAACGTCCTGACTTTC.

This chain connects TRBV7-9 to TRBJ2-1; 10 bases fit TRBD2. CDR1 SEHNR and CDR2 FQNEAQ come from the germline V gene (reference sequence). Losses at the gene ends were 2 bases for V and 15 bases for J; bases not matched to a gene: 13. CDR3 length: 15 residues. The CDR3: CASSLSWTSSGRGFF. The CDR3 region has the DNA TGTGCCAGCAGCTTAAGCTGGACGTCTAGCGGGAGAGGGTTCTTC.

J is TRBJ2-2 and V is TRBV7-9; D gene unclear. Germline V gives CDR1 SEHNR, CDR2 FQNEAQ (reference sequence). The V end was cut by 1 base, the J end by 7 bases, with 4 bases between. The CDR3 sequence is 12 residues long. This chain's CDR3 is CASSLGHGELFF. As DNA, the CDR3 is TGTGCCAGCAGCTTAGGGCACGGGGAGCTGTTTTTT.

The chain is built from TRBV5-1 and TRBJ2-7, with TRBD2 as a possible D gene (5 bases). From germline, CDR1 is SGHRS and CDR2 YFSETQ. The CDR3 has 16 amino acids. The ends were cut back, 0 bases at V and 2 bases at J, with 15 bases in the middle. The CDR3 reads CASSLALGLQTYEQYF. CDR3 DNA sequence: TGCGCCAGCAGCTTGGCCCTCGGACTGCAAACCTACGAGCAGTACTTC.